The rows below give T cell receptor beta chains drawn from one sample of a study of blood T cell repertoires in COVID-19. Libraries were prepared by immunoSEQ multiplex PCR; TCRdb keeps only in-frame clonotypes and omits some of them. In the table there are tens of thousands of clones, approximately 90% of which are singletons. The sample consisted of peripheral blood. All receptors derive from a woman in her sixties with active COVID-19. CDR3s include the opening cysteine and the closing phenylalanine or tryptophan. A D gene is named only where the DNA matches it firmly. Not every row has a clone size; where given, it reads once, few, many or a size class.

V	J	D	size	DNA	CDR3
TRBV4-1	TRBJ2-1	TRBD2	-	TGCGCCAGCAGCCGGATTCTAGCGGGACCAAGCAGCTCCTACAATGAGCAGTTCTTC	CASSRILAGPSSSYNEQFF
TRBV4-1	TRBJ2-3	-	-	TGCGCCAGCAGCCGGAGGTTGGACGGGAGAGGCACAGATACGCAGTATTTT	CASSRRLDGRGTDTQYF
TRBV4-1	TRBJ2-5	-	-	TGCGCCAGCAGCCAACCTGGCTCACGGGGATCACAAGAGACCCAGTACTTC	CASSQPGSRGSQETQYF
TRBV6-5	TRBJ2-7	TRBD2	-	TGTGCCAGCAGCCGAGCGGGATTCTACTACGAGCAGTACTTC	CASSRAGFYYEQYF
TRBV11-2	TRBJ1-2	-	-	TGTGCCAGCAGCACGCCTCCGTGGAGAGGCTACACCTTC	CASSTPPWRGYTF
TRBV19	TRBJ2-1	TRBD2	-	TGTGCCAGTAGTATAGATCGCGGGGGTAGCTCCTACAATGAGCAGTTCTTC	CASSIDRGGSSYNEQFF
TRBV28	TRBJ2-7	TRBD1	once	TGTGCCAGCAGTTTACTTCAGGGGGCTGGGGAGCAGTACTTC	CASSLLQGAGEQYF
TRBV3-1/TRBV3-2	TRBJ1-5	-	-	TGTGCCAGCAGCCAAGATATAGGAGGCAATCAGCCCCAGCATTTT	CASSQDIGGNQPQHF
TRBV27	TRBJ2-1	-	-	TGTGCCAGCAGTCCCACAGGGAACTCCTACAATGAGCAGTTCTTC	CASSPTGNSYNEQFF
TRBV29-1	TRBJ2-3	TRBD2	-	TGCAGCGCTCGGCCTCGGACTAGCGGGAAAGATACGCAGTATTTT	CSARPRTSGKDTQYF
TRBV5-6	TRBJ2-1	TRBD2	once	TGTGCCAGCAGCGCCTGGACTAGCGGAAAAAACAAAAATGAGCAGTTCTTC	CASSAWTSGKNKNEQFF
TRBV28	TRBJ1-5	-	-	TGTGCCAGCAGTGTACAGGGAGGGCATCAGCCCCAGCATTTT	CASSVQGGHQPQHF
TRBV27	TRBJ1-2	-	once	TGTGCCAGCAGTTTAGGAGCTAACTATGGCTACACCTTC	CASSLGANYGYTF
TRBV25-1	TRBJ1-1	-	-	TGTGCCAGCAGTGGGGGGGGAAGAACTGAAGCTTTCTTT	CASSGGGRTEAFF
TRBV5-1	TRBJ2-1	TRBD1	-	TGCGCCAGCAAACGGACAGGGGAATTCGGTGAGCAGTTCTTC	CASKRTGEFGEQFF
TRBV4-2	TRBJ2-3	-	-	TGTGCCAGCACCCTCTCGGGGGCAGATACGCAGTATTTT	CASTLSGADTQYF
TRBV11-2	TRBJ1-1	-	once	TGTGCCAGCAGCTTAATTGACTCAGCGAACACTGAAGCTTTCTTT	CASSLIDSANTEAFF
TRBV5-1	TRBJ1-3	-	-	TGCGCCAGCAGCTCCCAACAGGGAGTTTTGGACACCATATATTTT	CASSSQQGVLDTIYF
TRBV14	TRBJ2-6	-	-	TGTGCCAGCAGCCAAGATTTACAGTTCTCTGGGGCCAACGTCCTGACTTTC	CASSQDLQFSGANVLTF
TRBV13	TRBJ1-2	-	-	TGTGCCAGCAGCTTGGGGGGACCCTATGGCTACACCTTC	CASSLGGPYGYTF
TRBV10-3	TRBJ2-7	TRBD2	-	TGTGCCATCAGTGAGCAGCGGGAGGGGTACGAGCAGTACTTC	CAISEQREGYEQYF
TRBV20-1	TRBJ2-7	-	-	TGCAGTGCTAGCCACTACGAGCAGTACTTC	CSASHYEQYF
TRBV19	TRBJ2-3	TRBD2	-	TGTGCCAGTAGTACCCCCGGGACTACCCCTACAGATACGCAGTATTTT	CASSTPGTTPTDTQYF
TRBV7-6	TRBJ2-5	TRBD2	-	TGTGCCAGCAGCTTAGCCCGTAGGATGGCGGGAGGGCCGCTGGAGACCCAGTACTTC	CASSLARRMAGGPLETQYF
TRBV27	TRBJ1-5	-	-	TGTGCCAGCAACCGAAATTGGGTCCCCGGAGGGAATCAGCCCCAGCATTTT	CASNRNWVPGGNQPQHF
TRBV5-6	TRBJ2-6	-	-	TGTGCCAGCAGCCGTACCATCGGGGTACTCTCTGGGGCCAACGTCCTGACTTTC	CASSRTIGVLSGANVLTF
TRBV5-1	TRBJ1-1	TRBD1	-	TGCGCCAGCAGCCAACTGACAGGGGGCGCGACTGAAGCTTTCTTT	CASSQLTGGATEAFF
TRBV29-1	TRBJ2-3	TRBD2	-	TGCAGCGCCATGACTAGCGTCACAGATACGCAGTATTTT	CSAMTSVTDTQYF
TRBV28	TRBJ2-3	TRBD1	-	TGTGCCAGCAGTGGTTGGACAGGGTTGTCAGATACGCAGTATTTT	CASSGWTGLSDTQYF
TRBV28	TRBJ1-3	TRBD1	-	TGTGCCAGCAAACTTGACAGGGTTGGAAACACCATATATTTT	CASKLDRVGNTIYF
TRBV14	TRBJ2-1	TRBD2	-	TGTGCCAGCAGCCAAGGACGAGGGAGGGTCCATGAGCAGTTCTTC	CASSQGRGRVHEQFF
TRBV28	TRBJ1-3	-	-	TGTGCCAGCAGTTTGCAGTTCGGTGGGACTCGCTCTGGAAACACCATATATTTT	CASSLQFGGTRSGNTIYF
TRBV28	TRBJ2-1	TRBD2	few	TGTGCCAGCACCTGGGGAGGAGCGGGAGGGCCCGGCGGTCGGAATGAGTTCTTC	CASTWGGAGGPGGRNEFF
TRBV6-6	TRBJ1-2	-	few	TGTGCCAGCAGTCCCAGGATCGAAACCGGACTATTGGATGGCTACACCTTC	CASSPRIETGLLDGYTF
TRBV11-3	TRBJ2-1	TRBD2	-	TGTGCCAGCAGCCGACGGTTCGGGGGGGCCAACAATGAGCAGTTCTTC	CASSRRFGGANNEQFF
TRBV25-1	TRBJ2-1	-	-	TGTGCCAGCAGTGAATTATCCAGGGAAGAGCAGTTCTTC	CASSELSREEQFF
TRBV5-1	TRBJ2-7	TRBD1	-	TGCGCCAGCAGCGCGGGGACAGGAGCCTACGAGCAGTACTTC	CASSAGTGAYEQYF
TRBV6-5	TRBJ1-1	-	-	TGTGCCAGCAGCCCCCTCGACACGTACACTGAAGCTTTCTTT	CASSPLDTYTEAFF
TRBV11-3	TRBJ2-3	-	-	TGTGCCAGCAGCTTAGGCACTAGCAGCACAGATACGCAGTATTTT	CASSLGTSSTDTQYF
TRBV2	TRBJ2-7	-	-	TGTGCCAGCAGTGAATCGGGAACAGGGTCTACGTCAGTCTACGAGCAGTACTTC	CASSESGTGSTSVYEQYF
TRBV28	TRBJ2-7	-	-	TGTGCCAGCACCAGAGCTCGGGACAATTACGAGCAGTACTTC	CASTRARDNYEQYF